Below are 10 T cell receptor beta chains sequenced from a single sample in a study of technical replicates of blood from several donors. Here immunoSEQ multiplex PCR was the method, and the copy in TCRdb shows in-frame clones only, minus some. The sample has tens of thousands of clones; about nine tenths are singletons. The sample comprised T cells isolated from PBMCs. The receptors shown here come from a human donor in good health.

The chain combines TRBV28 with TRBJ2-7, with D possibly matching TRBD1 (6 bases). Per the germline V gene, CDR1 is MDHEN and CDR2 is SYDVKM. The CDR3 is 14 residues long. Trimming took off 6 bases at V and 7 bases at J, with 19 bases between the two ends. The CDR3 DNA sequence: TGTGCCAGCAGAAACCACCAGGGGCGATGGGAGCAGTACTTC. Its translation: CASRNHQGRWEQYF.

The chain combines TRBV19 with TRBJ1-1; D is ambiguous. Germline V lookup: CDR1 LNHDA, CDR2 SQIVND (reference sequence). V was shortened by 1 base and J by 0 bases, with 12 bases between the two germline ends. The CDR3 consists of 16 residues. CDR3 nucleotides: TGTGCCAGTAGTATAGGAAACGGCGGCCTGAACACTGAAGCTTTCTTT. This encodes CASSIGNGGLNTEAFF.

The chain employs TRBV9 and TRBJ2-7, with TRBD2 as a possible D gene (5 bases). Between the trimmed V and J ends, which lost 4 bases and 5 bases, there was a span of 13 bases. The CDR3 consists of 13 residues. Germline V gene lookup returns CDR1 SGDLS and CDR2 YYNGEE. CDR3 loop: CASSPRGRDEQYF. The CDR3 DNA reads as TGTGCCAGCAGCCCTCGTGGGAGAGACGAGCAGTACTTC.

The V and J genes are TRBV5-4 and TRBJ2-1, with 7 bases fitting TRBD2. Germline values: CDR1 SGHNT, CDR2 YYREEE (reference sequence). There are 15 residues in the CDR3. J lost 0 bases, V lost 4 bases, and 4 bases had no gene match. In DNA, the CDR3 is TGTGCCAGCAGCACGCGGGGGAGCTCCTACAATGAGCAGTTCTTC. As protein: CASSTRGSSYNEQFF. The full variable domain, with the rest looked up from reference TRBV5-4 and TRBJ2-1, is ETGVTQSPTHLIKTRGQQVTLRCSSQSGHNTVSWYQQALGQGPQFIFQYYREEENGRGNFPPRFSGLQFPNYSSELNVNALELDDSALYLCASSTRGSSYNEQFFGPGTRLTVL.

The chain uses TRBV6-6 and TRBJ2-3; 11 nucleotides match TRBD2. The CDR3 sequence is 14 residues long. Trimming cost V 6 bases and J 6 bases; bases outside gene matches: 5. CDR1 and CDR2 (germline): MNHNY, SVGAGI (reference sequence). This CDR3 reads CASSGTSGGDTQYF. In DNA, the CDR3 is TGTGCCAGCAGCGGGACTAGCGGTGGGGATACGCAGTATTTT.

This chain joins TRBV20-1 and TRBJ2-7; unclear D gene. The V and J ends lost 1 base and 6 bases respectively, with 7 bases between them. The CDR3 sequence is 11 residues long. Germline V lookup: CDR1 DFQATT, CDR2 SNEGSKA (reference sequence). DNA for the CDR3: TGCAGTGCTAGAGCTACCGCCGAGCAGTACTTC. Translation: CSARATAEQYF.

J is TRBJ2-7 and V is TRBV7-2; 10 bases map to TRBD2. This CDR3 is built from 15 residues. The V segment lost 2 bases and the J segment 6 bases; nucleotides outside the gene matches: 7. Germline assignment: CDR1 SGHTA and CDR2 FQGNSA. CDR3 in DNA: TGTGCCAGCAGCTTACCGGGACTAGCGCTCAGCGAGCAGTACTTC. Translation gives CASSLPGLALSEQYF.

This chain links TRBV7-9 with TRBJ1-4; 7 nucleotides align to TRBD1. There are 14 residues in the CDR3. Germline CDR1 and CDR2: SEHNR and FQNEAQ (reference sequence). Germline trimming cut 7 bases from V and 6 bases from J; bases unmatched to any gene: 8. The CDR3 reads CASTRDRADEKLFF. The CDR3 nucleotides read TGTGCCAGCACCAGAGACAGGGCGGATGAAAAACTGTTTTTT.

The chain couples TRBV19 to TRBJ2-7; TRBD1 matches at 8 bases. This CDR3 is 15 amino acids long. Germline V gene lookup returns CDR1 LNHDA and CDR2 SQIVND (reference sequence). V gave up 5 bases and J gave up 3 bases; unmatched junction bases: 9. The chain's CDR3 is CASSVGTGDVYEQYF. CDR3 DNA: TGTGCCAGTAGTGTCGGGACAGGTGATGTCTACGAGCAGTACTTC.

The chain uses TRBV11-2 and TRBJ2-7; 8 bases fit TRBD1. The length of the CDR3 is 17 residues. After removal of 4 bases from V and 6 bases from J, the junction contained 17 bases not matched to a gene. The germline CDR1 and CDR2 sequences are SGHAT and FQNNGV. Here the CDR3 DNA reads TGTGCCAGCAGCTCGGCAACTTCGGGACAGGTTAACAGCGAGCAGTACTTC. Translated, it gives CASSSATSGQVNSEQYF. The full variable domain, with the rest looked up from reference TRBV11-2 and TRBJ2-7, is EAGVAQSPRYKIIEKRQSVAFWCNPISGHATLYWYQQILGQGPKLLIQFQNNGVVDDSQLPKDRFSAERLKGVDSTLKIQPAKLEDSAVYLCASSSATSGQVNSEQYFGPGTRLTVT.